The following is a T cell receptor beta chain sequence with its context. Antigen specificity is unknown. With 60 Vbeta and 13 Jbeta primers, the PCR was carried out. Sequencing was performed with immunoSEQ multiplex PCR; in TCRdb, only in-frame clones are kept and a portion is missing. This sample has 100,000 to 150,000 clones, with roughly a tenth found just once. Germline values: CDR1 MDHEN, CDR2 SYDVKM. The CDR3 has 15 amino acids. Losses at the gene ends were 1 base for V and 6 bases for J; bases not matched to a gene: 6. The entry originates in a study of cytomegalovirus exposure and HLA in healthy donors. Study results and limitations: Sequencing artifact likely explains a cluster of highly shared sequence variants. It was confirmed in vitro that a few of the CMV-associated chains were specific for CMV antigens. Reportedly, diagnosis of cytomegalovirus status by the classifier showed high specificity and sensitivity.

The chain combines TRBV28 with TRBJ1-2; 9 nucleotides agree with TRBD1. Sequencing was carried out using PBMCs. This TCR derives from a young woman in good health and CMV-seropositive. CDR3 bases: TGTGCCAGCAGTTTATTAGTCCGGGACAGGGATGGCTACACCTTC. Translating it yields CASSLLVRDRDGYTF.